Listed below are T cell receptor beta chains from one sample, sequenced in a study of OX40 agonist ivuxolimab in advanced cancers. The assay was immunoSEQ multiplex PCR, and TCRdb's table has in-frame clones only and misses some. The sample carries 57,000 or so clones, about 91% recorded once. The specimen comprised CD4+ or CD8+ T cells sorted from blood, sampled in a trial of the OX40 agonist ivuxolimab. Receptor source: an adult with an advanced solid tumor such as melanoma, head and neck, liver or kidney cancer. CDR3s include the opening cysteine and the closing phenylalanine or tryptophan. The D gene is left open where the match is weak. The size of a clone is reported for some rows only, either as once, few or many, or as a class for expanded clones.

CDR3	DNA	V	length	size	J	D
CASSLGLMSYEQYF	TGTGCCAGCAGTTTGGGTCTCATGAGCTACGAGCAGTACTTC	TRBV28	14	.	TRBJ2-7	.
CASSYSQAAPYEQYF	TGTGCCAGCAGTTACTCACAAGCGGCACCCTACGAGCAGTACTTC	TRBV6-5	15	.	TRBJ2-7	.
CASSPSAGESGNEQFF	TGTGCCAGCAGCCCTTCAGCGGGAGAGTCGGGCAATGAGCAGTTCTTC	TRBV27	16	.	TRBJ2-1	TRBD2
CASSPGTSGSNEQFF	TGTGCCAGCAGCCCCGGGACTAGCGGGAGTAATGAGCAGTTCTTC	TRBV7-3	15	.	TRBJ2-1	TRBD2
CASSPGPSGAGKNIQYF	TGTGCCAGCAGTCCGGGACCATCGGGCGCTGGCAAAAACATTCAGTACTTC	TRBV28	17	.	TRBJ2-4	.
CASSTGTSAQETQYF	TGTGCCAGCAGCACCGGGACTAGCGCCCAAGAGACCCAGTACTTC	TRBV7-3	15	.	TRBJ2-5	TRBD2
CASSYPPGQGAEAFF	TGTGCCAGCAGTTACCCCCCGGGACAAGGCGCTGAAGCTTTCTTT	TRBV6-5	15	once	TRBJ1-1	.
CASSLGGADTQYF	TGTGCCAGCAGTTTAGGGGGCGCAGATACGCAGTATTTT	TRBV28	13	.	TRBJ2-3	.
CASSLDWGPQHF	TGTGCCAGCAGTTTAGATTGGGGGCCCCAGCATTTT	TRBV28	12	once	TRBJ1-5	.
CASSPPGWGNTEAFF	TGTGCCAGCAGCCCCCCCGGTTGGGGGAACACTGAAGCTTTCTTT	TRBV5-5	15	.	TRBJ1-1	.
CATSRDRSDQETQYF	TGTGCCACCAGCAGAGATCGCAGTGACCAAGAGACCCAGTACTTC	TRBV15	15	.	TRBJ2-5	.
CSVLATAYNEQFF	TGCAGCGTCCTAGCCACAGCTTACAATGAGCAGTTCTTC	TRBV29-1	13	once	TRBJ2-1	.
CASSTQTGGLGYTF	TGTGCCAGCAGCACTCAAACAGGGGGCTTGGGCTACACCTTC	TRBV9	14	.	TRBJ1-2	TRBD1
CASSGRTSANEEQYF	TGTGCCAGCAGCGGGAGGACTAGCGCGAACGAGGAGCAGTACTTC	TRBV9	15	.	TRBJ2-7	TRBD2
CASSTLAGIYNEQFF	TGTGCCAGCAGTACTCTAGCGGGAATCTACAATGAGCAGTTCTTC	TRBV27	15	.	TRBJ2-1	TRBD2
CASSEEGLAGANVLTF	TGTGCCAGCAGTGAAGAGGGATTGGCCGGGGCCAACGTCCTGACTTTC	TRBV2	16	medium-sized	TRBJ2-6	.
CASSYSGTDEKLFF	TGTGCCAGCAGTTACTCCGGGACTGATGAAAAACTGTTTTTT	TRBV6-5	14	.	TRBJ1-4	.
CASRGRLDGGEQYF	TGTGCCAGCAGGGGACGCTTGGACGGAGGCGAGCAGTACTTC	TRBV11-2	14	.	TRBJ2-7	.